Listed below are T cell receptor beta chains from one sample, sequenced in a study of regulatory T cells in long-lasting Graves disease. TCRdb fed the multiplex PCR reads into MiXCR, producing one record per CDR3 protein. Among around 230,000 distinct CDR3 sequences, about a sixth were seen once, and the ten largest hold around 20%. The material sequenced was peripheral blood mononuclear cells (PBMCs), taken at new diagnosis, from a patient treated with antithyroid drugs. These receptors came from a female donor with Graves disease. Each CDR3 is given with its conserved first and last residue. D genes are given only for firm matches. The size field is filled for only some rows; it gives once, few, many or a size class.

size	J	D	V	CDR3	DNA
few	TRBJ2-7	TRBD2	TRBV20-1	CSARLGLAYEQYF	TGCAGTGCTAGATTGGGACTAGCCTACGAGCAGTACTTC
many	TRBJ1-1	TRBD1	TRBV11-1	CASSPEWTGNTEAFF	TGTGCCAGCAGCCCGGAGTGGACAGGGAACACTGAAGCTTTCTTT
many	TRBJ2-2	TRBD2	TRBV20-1	CSVPTSGGNTGELFF	TGCAGTGTTCCGACTAGCGGGGGGAACACCGGGGAGCTGTTTTTT
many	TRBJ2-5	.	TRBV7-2	CASSLSFPETQYF	TGTGCCAGCAGCTTAAGCTTTCCGGAGACCCAGTACTTC
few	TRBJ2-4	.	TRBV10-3	CATVPSGESIQYF	TGTGCCACCGTCCCATCAGGGGAGTCCATTCAGTACTTC
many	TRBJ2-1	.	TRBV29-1	CSGSDREGYNEQFF	TGCAGCGGATCTGACAGGGAGGGATACAATGAGCAGTTCTTC
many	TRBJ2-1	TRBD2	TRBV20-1	CSARLAGNYNEQFF	TGCAGTGCTAGACTAGCGGGAAACTACAATGAGCAGTTCTTC
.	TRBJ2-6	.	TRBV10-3	CAISESRILRSGANVLTF	TGTGCCATCAGTGAGTCTAGGATTCTACGCTCTGGGGCCAACGTCCTGACTTTC
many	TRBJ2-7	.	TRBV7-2	CASSLPGTRLEQYF	TGTGCCAGCAGCTTACCCGGGACTCGCCTTGAGCAGTACTTC
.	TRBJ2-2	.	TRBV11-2	CASSFTRTGGGELFF	TGTGCCAGCAGCTTCACCAGGACTGGGGGGGGGGAGCTGTTTTTT
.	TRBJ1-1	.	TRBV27	CASSEGDDSEAFF	TGTGCCAGCAGTGAGGGGGATGATAGTGAAGCTTTCTTT
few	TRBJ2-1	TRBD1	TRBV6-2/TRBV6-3	CASSSPGQGSYNEQFF	TGTGCCAGCAGTTCCCCGGGACAGGGCTCCTACAATGAGCAGTTCTTC
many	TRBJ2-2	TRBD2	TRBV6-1	CASRSELAGGAGELFF	TGTGCCAGCAGATCCGAACTAGCGGGAGGAGCCGGGGAGCTGTTTTTT
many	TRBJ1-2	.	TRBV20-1	CSARDLGGNGYTF	TGCAGTGCTAGAGATCTAGGGGGAAATGGCTACACCTTC
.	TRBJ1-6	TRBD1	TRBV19	CASSVGRGISPLHF	TGTGCCAGTAGTGTCGGCAGGGGGATCTCACCCCTCCACTTT
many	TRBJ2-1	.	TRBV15	CATSRLLELVGEQFF	TGTGCCACCAGCAGACTTCTAGAACTAGTTGGTGAGCAGTTCTTC
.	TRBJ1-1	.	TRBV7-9	CASSWGGTDTEAFF	TGTGCCAGCTCCTGGGGCGGCACGGACACTGAAGCTTTCTTT
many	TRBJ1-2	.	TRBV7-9	CASSQTLEYYGYTF	TGTGCCAGCAGCCAGACATTGGAATACTATGGCTACACCTTC
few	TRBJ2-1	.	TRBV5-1	CASASLSDAQSF	TGCGCCAGCGCGTCCCTCAGTGACGCCCAGTCCTTC
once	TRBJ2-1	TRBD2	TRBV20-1	CSARGGSSGYYNEQFF	TGCAGTGCTAGGGGGGGGTCCAGCGGTTACTACAATGAGCAGTTCTTC
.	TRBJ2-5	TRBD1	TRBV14	CASSQDRQGAGETQYF	TGTGCCAGCAGCCAAGATAGGCAGGGGGCAGGGGAGACCCAGTACTTC
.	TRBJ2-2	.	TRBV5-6	CASGLAAGRYTGELFF	TGTGCCAGCGGCCTCGCCGCTGGGAGGTACACCGGGGAGCTGTTTTTT
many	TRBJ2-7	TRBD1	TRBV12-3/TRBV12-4	CASSPQGAVYEQYF	TGTGCCAGCAGTCCTCAGGGGGCGGTCTACGAGCAGTACTTC
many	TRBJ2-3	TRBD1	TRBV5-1	CASRIRPGGPDTQYF	TGCGCCAGCAGGATAAGGCCAGGGGGCCCAGATACGCAGTATTTT
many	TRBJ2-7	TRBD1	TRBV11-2	CASSPTGVEQYF	TGTGCCAGCAGCCCCACAGGGGTCGAGCAGTACTTC
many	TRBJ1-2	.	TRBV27	CASGPRYGYTF	TGTGCCAGCGGGCCACGCTATGGCTACACCTTC
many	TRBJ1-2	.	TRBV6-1	CASSPRRGYGYTF	TGTGCCAGCAGTCCCAGAAGAGGCTATGGCTACACCTTC
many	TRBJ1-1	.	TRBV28	CASSPYGPNTEAFF	TGTGCCAGCAGTCCCTATGGGCCGAACACTGAAGCTTTCTTT
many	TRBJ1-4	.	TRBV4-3	CASSPLYGTGTHEKLFF	TGCGCCAGCAGCCCATTATATGGGACCGGGACACATGAAAAACTGTTTTTT
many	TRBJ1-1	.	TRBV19	CASTLNQGNSEAFF	TGTGCCAGTACACTGAATCAGGGGAACTCTGAAGCTTTCTTT
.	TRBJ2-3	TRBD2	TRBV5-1	CASSHLTGTSVTDTQYF	TGCGCCAGCAGCCACTTAACCGGGACTAGCGTCACAGATACGCAGTATTTT
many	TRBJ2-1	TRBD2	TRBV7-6	CASSRGLAVNNEQFF	TGTGCCAGCAGCCGGGGACTAGCGGTAAACAATGAGCAGTTCTTC
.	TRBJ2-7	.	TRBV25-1	CASRGGLSSYEQYF	TGTGCCAGCAGGGGGGGTTTGAGCTCCTACGAGCAGTACTTC
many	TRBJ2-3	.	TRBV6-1	CASSDLGADTQYF	TGTGCCAGCAGTGACTTGGGGGCAGATACGCAGTATTTT
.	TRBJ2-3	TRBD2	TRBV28	CASSLPSGLTDTQYF	TGTGCCAGCAGTTTACCTAGCGGGCTGACAGATACGCAGTATTTT
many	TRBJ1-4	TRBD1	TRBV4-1	CASSQDQGAGRNEKLFF	TGCGCCAGCAGCCAAGATCAGGGGGCAGGAAGAAATGAAAAACTGTTTTTT
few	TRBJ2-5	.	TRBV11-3	CASSFALEGTQYF	TGTGCCAGCAGCTTTGCCCTTGAAGGGACCCAGTACTTC
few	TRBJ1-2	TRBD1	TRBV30	CAWTSLGDRANYGYTF	TGTGCCTGGACCTCGCTGGGGGACAGGGCGAACTATGGCTACACCTTC
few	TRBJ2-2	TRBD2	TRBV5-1	CASRGTSGRASTGELFF	TGCGCCAGCCGCGGGACTAGCGGGAGGGCCTCAACCGGGGAGCTGTTTTTT
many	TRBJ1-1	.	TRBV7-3	CASSSGGWTEAFF	TGTGCCAGCAGCTCGGGCGGGTGGACAGAAGCTTTCTTT
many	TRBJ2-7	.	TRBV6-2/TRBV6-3	CASSYSSGPSSYEQYF	TGTGCCAGCAGTTACTCAAGCGGTCCCAGCTCCTACGAGCAGTACTTC
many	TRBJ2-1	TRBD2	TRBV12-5	CASGEPGLAGTNEQFF	TGTGCTAGTGGCGAACCGGGACTAGCGGGAACCAATGAGCAGTTCTTC
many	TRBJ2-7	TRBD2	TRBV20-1	CSARADQGLALGEQYF	TGCAGTGCTAGAGCTGATCAGGGACTAGCGCTTGGGGAGCAGTACTTC
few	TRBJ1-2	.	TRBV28	CASSFEGVGYTF	TGTGCCAGCAGTTTCGAGGGGGTGGGCTACACCTTC
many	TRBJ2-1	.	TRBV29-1	CSVGENEQFF	TGCAGCGTGGGAGAAAATGAGCAGTTCTTC